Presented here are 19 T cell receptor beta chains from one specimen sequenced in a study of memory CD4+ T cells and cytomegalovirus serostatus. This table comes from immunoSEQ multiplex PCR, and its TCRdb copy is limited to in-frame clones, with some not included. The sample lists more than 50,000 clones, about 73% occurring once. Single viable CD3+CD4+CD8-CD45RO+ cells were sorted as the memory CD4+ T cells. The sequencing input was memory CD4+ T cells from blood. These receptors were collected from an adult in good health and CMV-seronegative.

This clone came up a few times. For the CDR3, the DNA is TGTGCCAGCAGCTTGCAAGATACGCAGTATTTT. Protein sequence: CASSLQDTQYF. V and J are TRBV5-6 and TRBJ2-3; D remains ambiguous. This CDR3 comprises 11 residues. Per germline, CDR1 SGHDT and CDR2 YYEEEE. V lost 1 base and J 5 bases, leaving 2 bases between the germline ends.

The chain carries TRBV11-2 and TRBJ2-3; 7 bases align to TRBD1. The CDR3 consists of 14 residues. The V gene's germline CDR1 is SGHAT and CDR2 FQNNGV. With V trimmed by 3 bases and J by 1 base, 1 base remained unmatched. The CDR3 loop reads CASSFDRGTDTQYF. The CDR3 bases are TGTGCCAGCAGCTTCGACAGGGGCACAGATACGCAGTATTTT. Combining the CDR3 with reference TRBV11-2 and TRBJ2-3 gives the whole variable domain EAGVAQSPRYKIIEKRQSVAFWCNPISGHATLYWYQQILGQGPKLLIQFQNNGVVDDSQLPKDRFSAERLKGVDSTLKIQPAKLEDSAVYLCASSFDRGTDTQYFGPGTRLTVL.

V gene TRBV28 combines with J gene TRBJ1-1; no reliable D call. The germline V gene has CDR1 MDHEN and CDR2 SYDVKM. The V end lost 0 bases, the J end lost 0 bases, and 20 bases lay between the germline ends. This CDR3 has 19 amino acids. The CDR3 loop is CASSLWALDRREMNTEAFF. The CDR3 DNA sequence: TGTGCCAGCAGTTTATGGGCCCTAGACCGCCGGGAAATGAACACTGAAGCTTTCTTT.

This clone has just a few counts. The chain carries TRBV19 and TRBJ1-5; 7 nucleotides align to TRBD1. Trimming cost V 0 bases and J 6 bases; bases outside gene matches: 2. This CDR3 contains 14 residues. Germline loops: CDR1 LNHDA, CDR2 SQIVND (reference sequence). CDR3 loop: CASSIDYRGQPQHF. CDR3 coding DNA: TGTGCCAGTAGTATAGACTACAGGGGTCAGCCCCAGCATTTT.

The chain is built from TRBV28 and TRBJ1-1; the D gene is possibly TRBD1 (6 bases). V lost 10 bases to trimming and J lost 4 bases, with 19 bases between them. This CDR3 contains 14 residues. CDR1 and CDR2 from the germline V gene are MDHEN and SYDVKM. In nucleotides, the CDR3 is TGTGCCACCCAAGGGGGTCGGGTGAGCACTGAAGCTTTCTTT. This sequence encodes CATQGGRVSTEAFF.

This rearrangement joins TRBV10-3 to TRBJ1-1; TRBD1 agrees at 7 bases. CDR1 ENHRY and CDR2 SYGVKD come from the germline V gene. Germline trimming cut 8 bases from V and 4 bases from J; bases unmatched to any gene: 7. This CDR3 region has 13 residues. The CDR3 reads CAIGGRGTTEAFF. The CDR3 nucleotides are TGTGCCATCGGGGGCAGGGGGACCACTGAAGCTTTCTTT.

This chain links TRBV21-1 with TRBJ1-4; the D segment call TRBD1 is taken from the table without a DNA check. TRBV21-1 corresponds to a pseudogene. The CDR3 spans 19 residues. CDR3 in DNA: TGTGCCAGCAGCAAATCGCCGACAGGGACTTCCGCAACTAATGAAAAACTGTTTTTT. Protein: CASSKSPTGTSATNEKLFF.

This CDR3 reads CASSSNRGLLSSEQYF. The CDR3 DNA follows: TGTGCCAGCAGCTCGAACCGGGGGCTTCTTTCTAGTGAGCAGTACTTC. The rearrangement joins TRBV7-8 to TRBJ2-7; D might be TRBD1 or TRBD2, each matching 6 bases. CDR1 is SGHVS, CDR2 FQNEAQ, per germline. This CDR3 comprises 16 residues. V gave up 4 bases and J gave up 7 bases, with 23 bases separating them.

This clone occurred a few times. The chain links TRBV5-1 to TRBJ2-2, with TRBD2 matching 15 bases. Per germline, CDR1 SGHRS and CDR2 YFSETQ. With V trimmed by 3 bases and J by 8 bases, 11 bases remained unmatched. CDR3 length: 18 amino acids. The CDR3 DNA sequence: TGCGCCAGCAGCTGGACACCGGGACTAGCGGGGGGTTCGGGGGAGCTGTTTTTT. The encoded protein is CASSWTPGLAGGSGELFF.

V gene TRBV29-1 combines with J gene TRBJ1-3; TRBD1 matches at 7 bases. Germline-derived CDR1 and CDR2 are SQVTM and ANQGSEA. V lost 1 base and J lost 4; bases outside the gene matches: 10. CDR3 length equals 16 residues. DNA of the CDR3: TGCAGCGTTGAAGGGGGCGAGGGGGCTGGCGGAAACACCATATATTTT. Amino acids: CSVEGGEGAGGNTIYF. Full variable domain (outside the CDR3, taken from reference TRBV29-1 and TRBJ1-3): SAVISQKPSRDICQRGTSLTIQCQVDSQVTMMFWYRQQPGQSLTLIATANQGSEATYESGFVIDKFPISRPNLTFSTLTVSNMSPEDSSIYLCSVEGGEGAGGNTIYFGEGSWLTVV.

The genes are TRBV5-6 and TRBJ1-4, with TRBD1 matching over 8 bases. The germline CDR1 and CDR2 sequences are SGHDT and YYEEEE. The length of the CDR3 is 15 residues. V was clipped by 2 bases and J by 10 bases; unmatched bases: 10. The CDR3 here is CASSFFGTGDGKLFF. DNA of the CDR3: TGTGCCAGCAGCTTCTTTGGGACAGGAGACGGAAAACTGTTTTTT.

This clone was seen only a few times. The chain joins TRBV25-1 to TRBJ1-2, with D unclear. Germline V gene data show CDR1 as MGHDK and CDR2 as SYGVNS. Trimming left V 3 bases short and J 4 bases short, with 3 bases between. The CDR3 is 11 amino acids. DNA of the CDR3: TGTGCCAGCAGTGATGTCTATGGCTACACCTTC. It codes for CASSDVYGYTF.

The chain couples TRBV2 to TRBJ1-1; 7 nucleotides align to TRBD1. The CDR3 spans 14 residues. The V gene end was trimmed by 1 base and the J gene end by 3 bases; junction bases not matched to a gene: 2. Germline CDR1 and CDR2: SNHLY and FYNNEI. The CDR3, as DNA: TGTGCCAGCAGTGAAGAGACAGGGTACACTGAAGCTTTCTTT. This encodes CASSEETGYTEAFF.

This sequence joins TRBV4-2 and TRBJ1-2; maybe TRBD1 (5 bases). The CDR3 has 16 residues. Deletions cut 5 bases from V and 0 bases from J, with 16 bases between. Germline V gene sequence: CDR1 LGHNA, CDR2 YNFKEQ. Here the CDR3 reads CASSLAGGEANYGYTF. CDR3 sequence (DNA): TGTGCCAGCAGCTTGGCCGGAGGGGAAGCTAACTATGGCTACACCTTC.

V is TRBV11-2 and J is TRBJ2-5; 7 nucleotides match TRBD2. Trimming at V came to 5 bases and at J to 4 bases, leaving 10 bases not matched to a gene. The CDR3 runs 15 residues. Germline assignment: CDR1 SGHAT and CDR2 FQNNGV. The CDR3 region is CASSALGGGGETQYF. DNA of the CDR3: TGTGCCAGCAGCGCCCTGGGGGGGGGTGGAGAGACCCAGTACTTC.

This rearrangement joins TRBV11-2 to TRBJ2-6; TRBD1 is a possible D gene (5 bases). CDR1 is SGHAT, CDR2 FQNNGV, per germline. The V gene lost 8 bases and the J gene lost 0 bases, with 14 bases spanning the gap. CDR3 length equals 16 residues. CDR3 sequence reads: CASRRATSSGANVLTF. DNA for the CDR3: TGTGCCAGCCGCAGGGCTACCAGCTCTGGGGCCAACGTCCTGACTTTC. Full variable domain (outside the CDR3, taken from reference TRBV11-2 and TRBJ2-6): EAGVAQSPRYKIIEKRQSVAFWCNPISGHATLYWYQQILGQGPKLLIQFQNNGVVDDSQLPKDRFSAERLKGVDSTLKIQPAKLEDSAVYLCASRRATSSGANVLTFGAGSRLTVL.

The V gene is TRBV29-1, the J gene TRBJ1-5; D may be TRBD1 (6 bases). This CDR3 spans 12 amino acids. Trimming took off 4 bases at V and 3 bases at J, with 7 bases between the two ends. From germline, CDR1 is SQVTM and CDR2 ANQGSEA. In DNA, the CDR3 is TGCAGCGTTGGGACAGCCAATCAGCCCCAGCATTTT. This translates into CSVGTANQPQHF.

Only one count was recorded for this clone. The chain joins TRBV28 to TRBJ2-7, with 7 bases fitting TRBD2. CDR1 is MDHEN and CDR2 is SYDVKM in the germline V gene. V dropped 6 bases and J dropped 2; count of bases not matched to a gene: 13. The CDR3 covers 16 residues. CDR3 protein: CASSQHGLAETYEQYF. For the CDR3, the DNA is TGTGCCAGCAGCCAACACGGCCTAGCGGAAACCTACGAGCAGTACTTC.

The CDR3 is CASIPGGGHEQYF. Written as DNA, the CDR3 is TGTGCCAGCATCCCGGGGGGGGGCCACGAGCAGTACTTC. The chain combines TRBV6-5 with TRBJ2-7, with 8 bases lining up with TRBD2. The CDR3 consists of 13 residues. CDR1 and CDR2 from the germline V gene are MNHEY and SVGAGI. Germline trimming cut 7 bases from V and 5 bases from J; bases unmatched to any gene: 7.